The source of this T cell receptor beta chain is a study of T-cell reconstitution after alpha-beta-depleted transplantation in children. The study, taken as a whole, reports: Reportedly, only several hundred clones from non-depleted graft cells drove alpha-beta T-cell counts at about two months. The study traced high day-60 TCRbeta diversity in some patients to surviving recipient T cells and thymic progenitors.

Library preparation (for TCRbeta) was performed with unique molecular identifiers. TCRdb re-derived calls from the PCR reads in MiXCR, one entry per CDR3 protein. The table includes some 600,000 distinct CDR3 sequences, 10% to 15% detected once. CDR1 SQVTM and CDR2 ANQGSEA come from the germline V gene. This CDR3 is built from 16 residues. V dropped 3 bases and J dropped 5; count of bases not matched to a gene: 16. This clonotype was seen a handful of times. As yet, its antigen is unknown. This chain joins TRBV29-1 and TRBJ2-7, with 7 bases matching TRBD1. The TCR originated in a male patient aged 10-17 years who had a stem cell transplant for acute myeloid leukemia, so the T cells may come from the graft donor. This sample comprised PBMCs, mostly from graft donor cells, obtained 360 days after TCRalphabeta/CD19-depleted stem cell transplant. The CDR3 reads CSVDISLGRGSHEQYF. As DNA, the CDR3 is TGCAGCGTTGATATTTCACTGGGCAGGGGGTCCCACGAGCAGTACTTC.